Listed below are T cell receptor beta chains from one sample, sequenced in a study of T cell changes during pregnancy in multiple sclerosis. Sequenced by immunoSEQ multiplex PCR; TCRdb stores in-frame clones only, minus some. The sample lists 25,000 to 35,000 clones, 90% seen once, with about 0.41% in the top ten. This specimen consisted of CD4+ T cells from peripheral blood mononuclear cells, obtained in the second trimester of pregnancy. Every receptor here comes from a female donor in good health, enrolled as a control in a pregnancy study. CDR3s include the opening cysteine and the closing phenylalanine or tryptophan. The order of the fields is D gene, J gene, V gene, CDR3 length, clone size, CDR3 DNA, CDR3 protein. The D gene is left open where the match is weak. Not every row has a clone size; where given, it reads once, few, many or a size class.

NA	TRBJ1-5	TRBV6-1	11	few	TGTGGCTCAGGGTCAGGACAGCCCCAGCATTTT	CGSGSGQPQHF
NA	TRBJ2-5	TRBV2	11	NA	TGTGCCAGCAGCCTATCAGAGACCCAGTACTTC	CASSLSETQYF
NA	TRBJ2-4	TRBV19	15	NA	TGTGCCAGTAGTCTGACACACCACGCCAAAAACATTCAGTACTTC	CASSLTHHAKNIQYF
TRBD2	TRBJ2-7	TRBV10-3	14	once	TGTGCCATCAGTGATAGCGGGAGGGCCTACGAGCAGTACTTC	CAISDSGRAYEQYF
TRBD1	TRBJ2-7	TRBV5-8	13	NA	TGTGCCAGCCACGGGACAGGTCTCTACGAGCAGTACTTC	CASHGTGLYEQYF
TRBD1	TRBJ1-5	TRBV2	14	NA	TGTGCCAGCAGTGACAGGGGGGCGAATCAGCCCCAGCATTTT	CASSDRGANQPQHF
NA	TRBJ1-1	TRBV10-3	14	few	TGTGCCATCAGTGACAGGGAGGGGGACACTGAAGCTTTCTTT	CAISDREGDTEAFF
TRBD1	TRBJ1-5	TRBV19	14	NA	TGTGCCAGCCGAGACAGGGCCTACAATCAGCCCCAGCATTTT	CASRDRAYNQPQHF
TRBD1	TRBJ2-3	TRBV4-1	16	once	TGCGCCAGCAGCCAATGGACAGGGGGGCTCACAGATACGCAGTATTTT	CASSQWTGGLTDTQYF
NA	TRBJ1-2	TRBV29-1	11	NA	TGCAGCGTTGAAGACGGGGGTGGCTACACCTTC	CSVEDGGGYTF
NA	TRBJ1-4	TRBV5-4	14	once	TGTGCCAGCAGACGTACAGGATTAAATGAAAAACTGTTTTTT	CASRRTGLNEKLFF
NA	TRBJ1-5	TRBV15	13	NA	TGTGCCACCAGCAGAGCAGGGAATCAGCCCCAGCATTTT	CATSRAGNQPQHF
NA	TRBJ1-5	TRBV19	18	NA	TGTGCCAGTAGTATGACCCCGGGGAGGCGCTATAGCAATCAGCCCCAGCATTTT	CASSMTPGRRYSNQPQHF
NA	TRBJ1-6	TRBV7-9	15	NA	TGTGCCAGCAGCTTAGGGCAGGGAGGTAATTCACCCCTCCACTTT	CASSLGQGGNSPLHF
TRBD2	TRBJ2-2	TRBV29-1	16	NA	TGCAGCGTTGCAGGATTAGCGGGGGGTCTCACCGGGGAGCTGTTTTTT	CSVAGLAGGLTGELFF
TRBD1	TRBJ2-5	TRBV6-1	15	NA	TGTGCCAGCAAAACACCGGGACAGGGGGTGGAGACCCAGTACTTC	CASKTPGQGVETQYF
NA	TRBJ1-5	TRBV7-8	14	NA	TGTGCCAGCAGTTTAGACACCAAAAATCAGCCCCAGCATTTT	CASSLDTKNQPQHF
TRBD1	TRBJ1-1	TRBV4-1	15	NA	TGCGCCAGCAGGCCGGGACAGGGGAAAATCACTGAAGCTTTCTTT	CASRPGQGKITEAFF
NA	TRBJ2-7	TRBV19	16	NA	TGTGCCAGTAGTATAGAGGCGAGGACAAATTCCTACGAGCAGTACTTC	CASSIEARTNSYEQYF
TRBD2	TRBJ2-7	TRBV11-2	16	NA	TGTGCCAGCAGCTTAGAGGGATCTAGCGGGGGTTCGGAGCAGTACTTC	CASSLEGSSGGSEQYF
TRBD2	TRBJ2-1	TRBV5-1	15	NA	TGCGCCAGCAGCTTGGATAGCGGGACACACAATGAGCAGTTCTTC	CASSLDSGTHNEQFF
NA	TRBJ2-1	TRBV23-1	17	NA	TGCGCCAGCAGTCAGGGTGGGACTCCAGGTCTCTACAATGAGCAGTTCTTC	CASSQGGTPGLYNEQFF
NA	TRBJ2-3	TRBV7-2	12	NA	TGTGCCAGCAGCTATTACAGAGATACGCAGTATTTT	CASSYYRDTQYF
TRBD1	TRBJ1-1	TRBV7-9	14	NA	TGTGCCAGCAGCTCAGGGGGGATAGGCACTGAAGCTTTCTTT	CASSSGGIGTEAFF
NA	TRBJ2-7	TRBV7-2	14	NA	TGTGCCAGCAGCCCTCAGTCGGGCTCCTACGAGCAGTACTTC	CASSPQSGSYEQYF
TRBD2	TRBJ2-2	TRBV4-2	19	NA	TGTGCCAGCAGCCAAGGAGGGTCTCGGACTAGCGGGAGTGCCGGGGAGCTGTTTTTT	CASSQGGSRTSGSAGELFF
TRBD1	TRBJ2-2	TRBV11-3	16	NA	TGTGCCAGCAGCCCCATGGGACAGGGAGGCACCGGGGAGCTGTTTTTT	CASSPMGQGGTGELFF
NA	TRBJ1-2	TRBV9	14	NA	TGTGCCAGCAGCGTAACGGTGGCAGGTGGTGGCTACACCTTC	CASSVTVAGGGYTF
NA	TRBJ2-1	TRBV5-1	16	NA	TGCGCCAGCAGCTTGTCAGGGCCTAGCTCCTACAATGAGCAGTTCTTC	CASSLSGPSSYNEQFF
TRBD1	TRBJ2-4	TRBV7-2	15	NA	TGTGCCAGCAGCTTAGGGGGACAGGGGGGAGGCATTCAGTACTTC	CASSLGGQGGGIQYF
NA	TRBJ2-7	TRBV5-8	14	NA	TGTGCCAGCAGCTTGCGCGGGAAGAATAGCGAGCAGTACTTC	CASSLRGKNSEQYF
TRBD1	TRBJ1-1	TRBV12-5	15	once	TGTGCTAGTGGTGGGGAAACAGGGGGCCGGACTGAAGCTTTCTTT	CASGGETGGRTEAFF
TRBD1	TRBJ1-6	TRBV23-1	15	NA	TGCGCCAGCAGTCCCAGGGGGACGTACTTGACACCCCTCCACTTT	CASSPRGTYLTPLHF
NA	TRBJ2-5	TRBV7-6	15	NA	TGTGCCAGCAGCTTAAATTCCCTGTACCAAGAGACCCAGTACTTC	CASSLNSLYQETQYF
NA	TRBJ2-3	TRBV29-1	15	NA	TGCAGCGTTGAAATCCTAGGCGCTACGACAGATACGCAGTATTTT	CSVEILGATTDTQYF
TRBD1	TRBJ1-1	TRBV5-1	14	once	TGCGCCAGCAGCACAGAACAGGGGACGGCTGAAGCTTTCTTT	CASSTEQGTAEAFF
NA	TRBJ2-7	TRBV7-2	15	NA	TGTGCCAGCAGCTTAGTGCAGGCCAGCTCCTACGAGCAGTACTTC	CASSLVQASSYEQYF
NA	TRBJ2-1	TRBV10-2	11	NA	TGCGCCAGCAGTTCCCTAGATGAGCAGTTCTTC	CASSSLDEQFF
NA	TRBJ1-1	TRBV19	15	NA	TGTGCCAGTAGTACGATAGGATGGGCAAACACTGAAGCTTTCTTT	CASSTIGWANTEAFF
NA	TRBJ2-3	TRBV30	14	NA	TGTGCCTGGAGTGTAGGGGGGGATGCAGATACGCAGTATTTT	CAWSVGGDADTQYF
TRBD1	TRBJ2-7	TRBV6-1	14	once	TGTGCCAGCAGTGAACCGGGCAGGGGGAACGAGCAGTACTTC	CASSEPGRGNEQYF
TRBD1	TRBJ1-4	TRBV5-4	14	NA	TGTGCCAGCAGCTCCAGGGGGACTAATGAAAAACTGTTTTTT	CASSSRGTNEKLFF
NA	TRBJ2-7	TRBV5-4	14	NA	TGTGCCAGCAGCTTGGTGGACAGCTCCTACGAGCAGTACTTC	CASSLVDSSYEQYF
NA	TRBJ1-2	TRBV19	15	NA	TGTGCCAGTAGTATGTGGGAGGCCCCTAACTATGGCTACACCTTC	CASSMWEAPNYGYTF
NA	TRBJ1-1	TRBV19	17	NA	TGTGCCAGTAGTACCATCCTGCTCGGACAGAAGGGGTCCGGAGCTTTCTTT	CASSTILLGQKGSGAFF
TRBD2	TRBJ2-7	TRBV6-5	15	NA	TGTGCCAGCAGTTACGGTGGCGGGGGGCTGCGCGAGCAGTACTTC	CASSYGGGGLREQYF
NA	TRBJ1-2	TRBV18	15	NA	TGTGCCAGCTCACCAGCTCAGGGCTTAAACTATGGCTACACCTTC	CASSPAQGLNYGYTF
NA	TRBJ2-7	TRBV13	14	NA	TGTGCCAGCAGCCCTGACAGGATATCCTACGAGCAGTACTTC	CASSPDRISYEQYF
TRBD2	TRBJ2-7	TRBV10-3	16	NA	TGTGCCATCAGGGACCTCACTAGCGGGAGTTCCTACGAGCAGTACTTC	CAIRDLTSGSSYEQYF
NA	TRBJ1-5	TRBV10-3	13	NA	TGTGCCATCAGTGGGACAGAAAATCAGCCCCAGCATTTT	CAISGTENQPQHF
TRBD1	TRBJ1-4	TRBV5-1	17	NA	TGCGCCAGCAGCGGGGGACAGGGGGCGAGGAGCGGTGAAAAACTGTTTTTT	CASSGGQGARSGEKLFF
NA	TRBJ1-1	TRBV6-5	15	NA	TGTGCCAGCAGTAGACAGGTCGTTGGCAACACTGAAGCTTTCTTT	CASSRQVVGNTEAFF
NA	TRBJ2-5	TRBV4-2	13	once	TGTGCCAGCAGCCAGGGACTCCAAGAGACCCAGTACTTC	CASSQGLQETQYF
NA	TRBJ1-1	TRBV7-2	15	once	TGTGCCAGCAGAAAGGAGGGCCAGGTGAACACTGAAGCTTTCTTT	CASRKEGQVNTEAFF
TRBD2	TRBJ2-1	TRBV25-1	14	NA	TGTGCCAGCACTACTAGCGGGAGAACGGGTGAGCAGTTCTTC	CASTTSGRTGEQFF
NA	TRBJ2-2	TRBV5-6	13	NA	TGTGCCTGTCGCCAGGGGAACACCGGGGAGCTGTTTTTT	CACRQGNTGELFF
TRBD1	TRBJ1-2	TRBV6-1	14	NA	TGTGCCAGCAGTGAGGACAGGGGGAACTATGGCTACACCTTC	CASSEDRGNYGYTF